This T cell receptor (beta chain) appears in the sequencing data of a study of technical replicates of blood from several donors. TCRdb's table, derived via immunoSEQ multiplex PCR, lists solely in-frame clones and lacks some. Among 55,000 to 75,000 clones, approximately 89% were seen once, and the ten largest hold roughly 5.6%. This CDR3 has 19 residues. V was trimmed by 5 bases and J by 1 base, leaving 21 bases between them. Germline CDR1 reads MNHEY; CDR2 reads SMNVEV (reference sequence). This sequence joins TRBV27 and TRBJ2-6; a possible D gene is TRBD1 (6 bases). This TCR was sampled from a human donor in good health. Some clones in this sample may be carry-over from other donors' samples. Material for sequencing was PBMCs. CDR3 coding DNA: TGTGCCAGCAGTCTCCCCACAGGGTTCCCCTGGTCTGGGGCCAACGTCCTGACTTTC. Amino acid sequence: CASSLPTGFPWSGANVLTF.